Below, one T cell receptor beta chain is given with its context. This record comes from a study of blood T cell repertoires in COVID-19. Produced via immunoSEQ multiplex PCR; TCRdb's table is partial and in-frame only. The table lists under 95,000 clones, about 86% of them singletons, with approximately 19% in the top ten. V dropped 1 base and J dropped 5 bases, with 15 bases sitting between them. This CDR3 is 15 amino acids long. CDR1 and CDR2 from the germline V gene are SGHDT and YYEEEE. This clonotype originated in a woman of 80 years or more with acute or convalescent COVID-19. The sample consisted of peripheral blood. The rearrangement links TRBV5-6 to TRBJ1-2; D uncertain. The CDR3 DNA reads TGTGCCAGCAGCTTGACACCACCTTGGAGGTATGGCTACACCTTC. This gives the protein CASSLTPPWRYGYTF.